This TCR beta chain was identified in a study of blood T cell repertoires in COVID-19. For the study at large: COVID-19 samples, acute and convalescent, were from the United States, Italy and Spain. T cells, B-cell-depleted T cells, or PBMCs provided the cDNA or gDNA that served as material.

Per the study methods: Reference gene primer amplification gave nucleated cell count estimates. TCRdb's table, derived via immunoSEQ multiplex PCR, lists solely in-frame clones and lacks some. The DNA gave D and trimming, while V, J and clone size come from that table. The sample includes some 370,000 clones, roughly 86% of them seen just once. V was trimmed by 6 bases and J by 6 bases, leaving 18 bases between them. CDR1 and CDR2 from the germline V gene are SGHRS and YFSETQ. The CDR3 totals 14 residues. Seattle's cohort entered during active infection and was followed longitudinally. This chain joins TRBV5-1 and TRBJ1-1; D is perhaps TRBD1 (5 bases). This TCR was recovered from a woman in her 30s with COVID-19, enrolled during active disease. Sequencing was carried out using peripheral blood. In DNA form, the CDR3 reads TGCGCCAGCAACATTGGGACGGCGGGGGCTGAAGCTTTCTTT. Translation: CASNIGTAGAEAFF.